The entry below describes one T cell receptor beta chain. Its antigen is not known. The data were taken from a study of blood T cells in healthy people across ages. Overall study results and limits: Diversity estimates from one million T cells were considered underestimates.

Primers used in a second PCR of roughly 6 to 12 cycles were a sample-barcoded 5' primer and a J-beta primer mix. Every sample gave at least 2.5 million paired-end reads containing CDR3. One entry per CDR3 protein, called by TCRdb with MiXCR from the 5' RACE reads. Of under 2,000,000 distinct CDR3 sequences listed, approximately 50% are singletons. V shed 3 bases and J shed 2 bases, with 18 bases lying between them. This CDR3 contains 17 residues. Germline-derived CDR1 and CDR2 are MDHEN and SYDVKM. The J gene is TRBJ2-3, the V gene TRBV28; weak D call: TRBD1 (5 bases). The receptor's source is a woman aged 40 to 49 in good health. The sequenced sample consisted of blood. CDR3 sequence reads: CASSFALRREPTDTQYF. In nucleotides, the CDR3 is TGTGCCAGCAGTTTCGCCCTCCGCAGGGAACCCACAGATACGCAGTATTTT.